The next 17 T cell receptor beta chains were all read from a single sample in a study of shared clonotypes between healthy human individuals. Some clones are missing from TCRdb's copy, which holds only in-frame ones; the method was immunoSEQ multiplex PCR. The sample comprises about 1.5 million clones, roughly 96% of which are singletons, and more than 0.9% rests with the top ten. The sample taken for sequencing was naive CD4+ T cells sorted from blood. Subset meaning: CD45RA+ positively selected. The receptors come from a man aged 30-40 years in good health.

Only one count was recorded for this clone. The rearrangement joins TRBV5-4 to TRBJ2-5; D may be TRBD1 or TRBD2 (5 bases each). The germline V gene encodes CDR1 SGHNT and CDR2 YYREEE (reference sequence). The ends were cut back, 3 bases at V and 2 bases at J, with 17 bases in the middle. This CDR3 has 16 residues. The CDR3 DNA follows: TGTGCCAGCAGCTACTACCTGGGGACGGAACAAGAGACCCAGTACTTC. The encoded protein is CASSYYLGTEQETQYF.

The chain has TRBV5-1 and TRBJ2-3; the D is unclear. The CDR3 extends over 15 amino acids. V was clipped by 4 bases and J by 3 bases, with 15 bases between them. Germline V gene data show CDR1 as SGHRS and CDR2 as YFSETQ. The CDR3 bases are TGCGCCAGCAGCCGGCAGTGGTTGCGTACAGATACGCAGTATTTT. The encoded protein is CASSRQWLRTDTQYF.

In DNA form, the CDR3 reads TGTGCCAGCAGGGTGGACCCCTACAATGAGCAGTTCTTC. The encoded protein is CASRVDPYNEQFF. The chain links TRBV6-1 to TRBJ2-1; D gene uncertain. The CDR3 is 13 amino acids. Germline lookup yields CDR1 MNHNS and CDR2 SASEGT. V was cut by 6 bases and J by 2 bases, with 8 bases left in between.

This chain links TRBV27 with TRBJ2-3; D may match TRBD1 or TRBD2 (5 bases each). This CDR3 is built from 16 residues. V lost 5 bases and J lost 1, with 16 bases in between. CDR1 and CDR2 from the germline V gene are MNHEY and SMNVEV (reference sequence). This chain's CDR3 is CASSAFPGAGTDTQYF. In DNA form, the CDR3 reads TGTGCCAGCAGTGCATTCCCCGGGGCCGGCACAGATACGCAGTATTTT.

The rearrangement joins TRBV7-2 to TRBJ2-7; tentative D call: TRBD2 (6 bases). The V and J ends lost 6 bases and 6 bases respectively, with 18 bases between them. From germline, CDR1 is SGHTA and CDR2 FQGNSA. The CDR3 runs to 14 residues. CDR3 coding DNA: TGTGCCAGCAGACCAGGAGGGTCCCATTTCGAGCAGTACTTC. Its translation: CASRPGGSHFEQYF.

The V gene is TRBV28, the J gene TRBJ2-7; 11 nucleotides match TRBD2. This CDR3 contains 14 residues. Germline trimming cut 7 bases from V and 1 base from J; bases unmatched to any gene: 3. Per the germline V gene, CDR1 is MDHEN and CDR2 is SYDVKM. The CDR3 DNA follows: TGTGCCAGCAAAGGGACTAGCGGATCCTACGAGCAGTACTTC. Translated: CASKGTSGSYEQYF.

The genes are TRBV4-3 and TRBJ2-1, with D possibly being TRBD1 (6 bases). The CDR3 runs 16 residues. V was pared by 0 bases and J by 4 bases, with 13 bases between. Per the germline V gene, CDR1 is LGHNA and CDR2 is YSLEER. CDR3 sequence reads: CASSQDMGALYNEQFF. In DNA form, the CDR3 reads TGCGCCAGCAGCCAAGATATGGGGGCCCTTTACAATGAGCAGTTCTTC.

The V call is TRBV7-9, the J call TRBJ2-7; 9 bases map to TRBD2. The CDR3 length is 15 residues. With V trimmed by 5 bases and J by 0 bases, 5 bases remained unmatched. Germline V gene lookup returns CDR1 SEHNR and CDR2 FQNEAQ (reference sequence). In nucleotides, the CDR3 is TGTGCCAGCAGCCAAGAGACTAGCGGCTCCTACGAGCAGTACTTC. Encoded protein: CASSQETSGSYEQYF.

V is TRBV28 and J is TRBJ1-5; D is uncertain. There are 15 residues in the CDR3. The V gene lost 3 bases and the J gene lost 4 bases, with 13 bases spanning the gap. The germline CDR1 and CDR2 sequences are MDHEN and SYDVKM. Written as DNA, the CDR3 is TGTGCCAGCAGTTTTTTCCGAGTCGGTAATCAGCCCCAGCATTTT. Translated, it gives CASSFFRVGNQPQHF.

The V call is TRBV7-2, the J call TRBJ1-2; D may be TRBD1 (6 bases). Looked up from germline, CDR1 is SGHTA and CDR2 is FQGNSA. Trimming removed 1 base at V and 8 bases at J, with 14 bases between. The CDR3 consists of 14 residues. The CDR3 DNA sequence: TGTGCCAGCAGCTTAGGGCACAGGGTCGAAGGCTACACCTTC. As protein: CASSLGHRVEGYTF.

Here the CDR3 reads CASRGQGTYNEQFF. The CDR3 DNA reads TGTGCCAGCAGGGGACAGGGAACTTACAATGAGCAGTTCTTC. The chain employs TRBV9 and TRBJ2-1; 9 bases align to TRBD1. Germline CDR1 reads SGDLS; CDR2 reads YYNGEE. The CDR3 sequence is 14 residues long. V shed 5 bases and J 4 bases; nucleotides not matched to a gene: 4.

The V and J genes are TRBV10-3 and TRBJ2-1, with 8 bases that match TRBD1. Unmatched junction bases numbered 9, after V lost 6 bases and J lost 8 bases. Germline-derived CDR1 and CDR2 are ENHRY and SYGVKD. The CDR3 consists of 14 residues. CDR3 DNA: TGTGCCATCAGGGGGGGACAGGAGGTATATGAGCAGTTCTTC. This translates into CAIRGGQEVYEQFF.

This chain joins TRBV7-8 and TRBJ2-3, with 9 bases aligning to TRBD2. V lost 1 base and J lost 13; bases outside the gene matches: 9. In germline, CDR1 is SGHVS, CDR2 FQNEAQ. This CDR3 region has 14 residues. CDR3 nucleotides: TGTGCCAGCAGCTTAGATAGCGGGAGCGTCGAAAAGTATTTT. Translated: CASSLDSGSVEKYF.

The chain recombines TRBV5-4 with TRBJ2-1; 10 nucleotides line up with TRBD2. Germline V CDR1 and CDR2: SGHNT, YYREEE (reference sequence). V dropped 0 bases and J dropped 7; count of bases not matched to a gene: 4. The CDR3 sequence is 15 residues long. In DNA form, the CDR3 reads TGTGCCAGCAGCTTGGTAGCGGGAGGATCAAATGAGCAGTTCTTC. Encoded protein: CASSLVAGGSNEQFF.

V gene TRBV2 combines with J gene TRBJ2-1; a possible D gene is TRBD2 (5 bases). CDR1 is SNHLY, CDR2 FYNNEI, per germline. This CDR3 spans 14 amino acids. With 6 bases removed from V and 10 bases from J, the gap between germline ends came to 19 bases. CDR3 in amino acids: CASSPERELREQFF. The CDR3 DNA sequence: TGTGCCAGCAGCCCGGAACGGGAACTGCGGGAGCAGTTCTTC.

The chain joins TRBV5-1 to TRBJ2-5; D gene unclear. This CDR3 has 15 amino acids. Germline V gene lookup returns CDR1 SGHRS and CDR2 YFSETQ. V dropped 1 base and J dropped 3 bases, with 13 bases sitting between them. The CDR3 region is CASSLLGGLEETQYF. The CDR3, as DNA: TGCGCCAGCAGCTTGTTGGGCGGATTGGAAGAGACCCAGTACTTC. The full variable domain, with the rest looked up from reference TRBV5-1 and TRBJ2-5, is KAGVTQTPRYLIKTRGQQVTLSCSPISGHRSVSWYQQTPGQGLQFLFEYFSETQRNKGNFPGRFSGRQFSNSRSEMNVSTLELGDSALYLCASSLLGGLEETQYFGPGTRLLVL.

The chain combines TRBV5-8 with TRBJ1-5; 10 nucleotides align to TRBD1. The CDR3 contains 15 residues. Germline CDR1 is SGHTS and CDR2 is YDEGEE. V shed 4 bases, J shed 4 bases, and the junction held 5 bases outside the gene matches. The CDR3, as DNA: TGTGCCAGCAGCGGTGGGACAGGGGCTAATCAGCCCCAGCATTTT. It codes for CASSGGTGANQPQHF.